Following are 8 T cell receptor beta chains from one sample sequenced in a study of T cell repertoires in cytomegalovirus infection. These receptors' targets are unknown. TCRdb re-derived calls from the reads in MiXCR, one entry per CDR3 protein. The repertoire consists of 450,000 to 650,000 distinct CDR3 sequences, with around 40% occurring once and the leading ten covering roughly 50%. The starting material was cultured PBMCs, obtained from culture after CMV antigen stimulation. The source is a human donor in good health (CMV status not recorded). Some clones in this sample may be carry-over from other donors' samples.

The chain carries TRBV7-6 and TRBJ2-7; no clear D gene. CDR3 length equals 12 residues. In germline, CDR1 is SGHVS, CDR2 FNYEAQ. Trimming shortened V by 4 bases and J by 2 bases, and 6 bases separated the two germline ends. Here the CDR3 reads CASSSQAYEQYF. DNA for the CDR3: TGTGCCAGCAGCTCCCAGGCCTACGAGCAGTACTTC.

This clonotype was counted between two and nine times. This rearrangement joins TRBV7-2 to TRBJ2-2, with D tentatively TRBD2 (5 bases). The CDR3 is made up of 16 amino acids. The V gene's germline CDR1 is SGHTA and CDR2 FQGNSA. V was pared by 4 bases and J by 4 bases, with 16 bases between. The chain's CDR3 is CASSWGRLGSTGELFF. For the CDR3, the DNA is TGTGCCAGCAGCTGGGGTCGGCTGGGGAGCACCGGGGAGCTGTTTTTT. The variable domain in full, completed from reference TRBV7-2 and TRBJ2-2, reads GAGVSQSPSNKVTEKGKDVELRCDPISGHTALYWYRQSLGQGLEFLIYFQGNSAPDKSGLPSDRFSAERTGGSVSTLTIQRTQQEDSAVYLCASSWGRLGSTGELFFGEGSRLTVL.

The chain uses TRBV7-4 and TRBJ1-6; 8 bases fit TRBD1. Per the germline V gene, CDR1 is SGHVT and CDR2 is SQSDAQ. V shed 5 bases and J 14 bases; nucleotides not matched to a gene: 11. CDR3 length: 14 amino acids. The CDR3 loop reads CASSGDRPQGALHF. DNA for the CDR3: TGTGCCAGCAGCGGGGACAGGCCCCAGGGGGCCCTCCACTTT.

This clonotype came up a few times. J is TRBJ2-3 and V is TRBV2; D call uncertain. Germline assignment: CDR1 SNHLY and CDR2 FYNNEI. The CDR3 has 12 amino acids. V was cut by 6 bases and J by 3 bases, with 7 bases left in between. The CDR3 sequence is CASRARTDTQYF. DNA of the CDR3: TGTGCCAGCAGGGCGAGGACAGATACGCAGTATTTT.

This clonotype was picked up a small number of times. The V and J genes are TRBV7-9 and TRBJ2-5; D remains unclear. The V and J ends lost 1 base and 3 bases respectively, with 9 bases between them. The length of the CDR3 is 14 residues. Germline V CDR1 and CDR2: SEHNR, FQNEAQ (reference sequence). CDR3 region: CASSLGPLKETQYF. In DNA, the CDR3 is TGTGCCAGCAGCTTAGGGCCGTTGAAAGAGACCCAGTACTTC.

This clonotype was observed a few times. This chain uses TRBV7-9 with TRBJ2-1; 12 nucleotides match TRBD2. The V and J ends lost 5 bases and 10 bases, in that order; junction bases with no gene match: 6. CDR1 and CDR2 from the germline V gene are SEHNR and FQNEAQ (reference sequence). The CDR3 contains 14 residues. The DNA of the CDR3 is TGTGCCAGCAGCCCCCGACTAGCGGGGGACGAGCAGTTCTTC. Translated, it gives CASSPRLAGDEQFF.

The chain combines TRBV7-2 with TRBJ2-1, with D maybe TRBD2 (5 bases). Looked up from germline, CDR1 is SGHTA and CDR2 is FQGNSA. CDR3 length equals 14 residues. V was cut by 6 bases and J by 10 bases, with 19 bases left in between. CDR3 protein: CASRLSLAAGEQFF. The CDR3 nucleotides read TGTGCCAGCAGACTGTCCCTAGCCGCCGGGGAGCAGTTCTTC.

The table lists this clonotype with a few counts. CDR3 in amino acids: CASSLLAGGNTQYF. CDR3 coding DNA: TGTGCCAGCAGCTTATTAGCGGGAGGAAATACGCAGTATTTT. The chain is built from TRBV7-9 and TRBJ2-3, with 10 bases matching TRBD2. Germline values: CDR1 SEHNR, CDR2 FQNEAQ (reference sequence). There are 14 residues in the CDR3. Germline trimming cut 2 bases from V and 7 bases from J; bases unmatched to any gene: 3.